This TCR beta chain was found in a study of T cell responses to AZD1222 COVID-19 vaccine. Study results and caveats: Once two AZD1222 doses were given, Spike-specific TCR breadth and depth went up. In a largely white British group with more females than males, clonal diversity was possibly underestimated.

The CDR3 spans 15 residues. Germline CDR1 is SGHRS and CDR2 is YFSETQ. Trimming pared 3 bases from V and 0 bases from J, leaving 12 bases between. Profiled with immunoSEQ multiplex PCR; TCRdb holds only in-frame clones, not every one. The sample contains fewer than 120,000 clones, about 94% of which appear only once. This clone was found once. Its antigen remains unidentified. The chain recombines TRBV5-1 with TRBJ1-1; perhaps TRBD1 as D (6 bases). The sequence was collected from an adult who received the AZD1222 COVID-19 vaccine. The source material was peripheral blood, sampled 28 days after the second AZD1222 dose. CDR3 region: CASSSSGHLNTEAFF. CDR3 nucleotide sequence: TGCGCCAGCAGCTCGTCGGGACACCTGAACACTGAAGCTTTCTTT.